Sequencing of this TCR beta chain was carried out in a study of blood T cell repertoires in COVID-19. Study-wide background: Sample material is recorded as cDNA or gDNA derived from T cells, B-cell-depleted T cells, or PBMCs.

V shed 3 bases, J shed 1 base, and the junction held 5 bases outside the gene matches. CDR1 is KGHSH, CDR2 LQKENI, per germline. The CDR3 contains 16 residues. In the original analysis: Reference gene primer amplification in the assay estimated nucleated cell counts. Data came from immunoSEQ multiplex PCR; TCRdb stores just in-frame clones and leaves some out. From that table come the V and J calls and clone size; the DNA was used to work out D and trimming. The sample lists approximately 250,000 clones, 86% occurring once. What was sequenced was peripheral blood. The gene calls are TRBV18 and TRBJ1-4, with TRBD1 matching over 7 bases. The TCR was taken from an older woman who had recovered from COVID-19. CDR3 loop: CASSPTRQGTNEKLFF. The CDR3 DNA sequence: TGTGCCAGCTCACCTACCCGACAGGGAACTAATGAAAAACTGTTTTTT.